This TCR beta chain was captured by sequencing in a study of response to subunit inactivated influenza vaccine. V lost 5 bases, J lost 4 bases, and 11 bases stayed unmatched. Germline values: CDR1 MNHNS, CDR2 SASEGT. The CDR3 runs to 16 residues. TCRdb itself ran the RT-PCR reads through MiXCR, one entry per CDR3 protein. The sample yields more than 150,000 distinct CDR3 sequences, about 9% seen once. In regard to this clonotype: The antigen is unknown.

Notes on the study in general: Authors suggested that a seasonal influenza vaccination recruits few new T cells each time.

The TCR originated in a man in his fifties who received an inactivated influenza vaccine. The specimen was non-naive T cells sorted from PBMCs, collected on the day of vaccination. This chain joins TRBV6-1 and TRBJ2-7, with TRBD1 matching over 10 bases. The CDR3 protein is CASSRPGQGRVYEQYF. The DNA of the CDR3 is TGTGCCAGCAGTCGACCGGGACAGGGGAGAGTTTACGAGCAGTACTTC.